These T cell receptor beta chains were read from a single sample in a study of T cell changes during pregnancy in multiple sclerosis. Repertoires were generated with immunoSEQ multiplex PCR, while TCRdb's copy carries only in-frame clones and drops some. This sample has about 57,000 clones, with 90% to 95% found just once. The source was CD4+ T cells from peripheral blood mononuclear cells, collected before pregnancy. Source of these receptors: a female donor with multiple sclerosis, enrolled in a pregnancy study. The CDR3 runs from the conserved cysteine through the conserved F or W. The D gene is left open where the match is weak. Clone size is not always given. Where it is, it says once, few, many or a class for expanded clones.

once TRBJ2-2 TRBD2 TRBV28 CASSSPGLAIPGELFF TGTGCCAGCAGTTCACCGGGACTAGCTATTCCCGGGGAGCTGTTTTTT
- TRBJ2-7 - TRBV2 CASRRTGGAYEQYF TGTGCCAGCCGAAGGACAGGAGGGGCCTACGAGCAGTACTTC
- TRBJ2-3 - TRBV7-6 CASSSESGGYRTDTQYF TGTGCCAGCAGCTCTGAATCTGGGGGGTATCGCACAGATACGCAGTATTTT
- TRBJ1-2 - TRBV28 CASSFGRGKGYTF TGTGCCAGCAGTTTCGGCAGGGGAAAGGGCTACACCTTC
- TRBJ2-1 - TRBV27 CASIGGFGTYNEQFF TGTGCCAGCATCGGGGGATTTGGAACCTACAATGAGCAGTTCTTC
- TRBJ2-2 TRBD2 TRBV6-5 CASRGGSANTGELFF TGTGCCAGCAGGGGCGGGAGCGCGAACACCGGGGAGCTGTTTTTT
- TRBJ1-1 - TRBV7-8 CASSLAVARLNTEAFF TGTGCCAGCAGCTTAGCGGTCGCTAGATTGAACACTGAAGCTTTCTTT
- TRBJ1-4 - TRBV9 CASSGSGYGNEKLFF TGTGCCAGCAGCGGATCCGGGTACGGTAATGAAAAACTGTTTTTT
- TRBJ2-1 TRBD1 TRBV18 CASSPLGAGGRPTSLNEQFF TGTGCCAGCTCACCACTTGGGGCAGGGGGCAGACCGACTAGTCTCAATGAGCAGTTCTTC
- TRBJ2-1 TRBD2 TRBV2 CASRTTSGYNEQFF TGTGCCAGCAGAACCACTAGCGGGTACAATGAGCAGTTCTTC
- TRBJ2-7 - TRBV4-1 CASSKTLDSKSYEQYF TGCGCCAGCAGTAAAACACTGGACAGTAAGTCCTACGAGCAGTACTTC
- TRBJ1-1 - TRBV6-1 CASSAGTRAFF TGTGCCAGCAGTGCCGGGACACGAGCTTTCTTT
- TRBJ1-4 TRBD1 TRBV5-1 CASSLTGTGAAEKLFF TGCGCCAGCAGCCTCACCGGGACAGGGGCCGCAGAAAAACTGTTTTTT
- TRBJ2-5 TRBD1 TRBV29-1 CSVDHTGTGGLPQYF TGCAGCGTTGACCACACCGGGACAGGGGGTTTACCCCAGTACTTC
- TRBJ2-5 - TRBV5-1 CASSLFRAETQYF TGCGCCAGCAGCTTATTCAGGGCCGAGACCCAGTACTTC
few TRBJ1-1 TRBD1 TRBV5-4 CASTLLGQGATEAFF TGTGCCAGCACGTTGCTTGGACAGGGTGCAACTGAAGCTTTCTTT
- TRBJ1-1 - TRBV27 CASSFGTTRTEAFF TGTGCCAGCAGTTTCGGGACAACGCGCACTGAAGCTTTCTTT
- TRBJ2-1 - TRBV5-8 CASRARGSSEQFF TGTGCCAGCAGGGCCCGGGGAAGCAGTGAGCAGTTCTTC
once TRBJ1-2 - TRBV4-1 CASSQGLTGNYGYTF TGCGCCAGCAGCCAAGGGTTAACAGGGAACTATGGCTACACCTTC
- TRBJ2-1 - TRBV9 CASSARTMDEQFF TGTGCCAGCAGCGCCCGGACTATGGATGAGCAGTTCTTC
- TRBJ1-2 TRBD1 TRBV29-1 CSAGQGNYGYTF TGCAGCGCGGGACAGGGGAACTATGGCTACACCTTC
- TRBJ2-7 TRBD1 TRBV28 CASRPPGQGYEQYF TGTGCCAGCAGACCTCCGGGACAGGGTTACGAGCAGTACTTC
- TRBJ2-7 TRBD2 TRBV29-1 CSVELSGSHSYEQYF TGCAGCGTTGAACTCAGCGGGAGTCATTCCTACGAGCAGTACTTC
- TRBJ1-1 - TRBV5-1 CASSLGRARGATEAFF TGCGCCAGCAGCTTGGGTCGCGCGCGGGGAGCGACTGAAGCTTTCTTT
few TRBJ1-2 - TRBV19 CASSIERQGRYGYTF TGTGCCAGTAGTATAGAGAGGCAGGGGAGATATGGCTACACCTTC
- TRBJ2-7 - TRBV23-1 CASSQPCSYEQYF TGCGCCAGCAGTCAACCCTGTTCCTACGAGCAGTACTTC
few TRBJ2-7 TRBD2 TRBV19 CASSSRGLAGVEQYF TGTGCCAGTAGTTCCAGAGGCCTAGCGGGAGTCGAGCAGTACTTC
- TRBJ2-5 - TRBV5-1 CASSLGREQETQYF TGCGCCAGCAGCTTGGGACGGGAGCAAGAGACCCAGTACTTC
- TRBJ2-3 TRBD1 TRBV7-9 CASSPGDRGQSDTQYF TGTGCCAGCAGCCCGGGGGACAGGGGGCAGTCAGATACGCAGTATTTT
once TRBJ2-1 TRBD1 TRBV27 CASSLGGTGGEQFF TGTGCCAGCAGTTTAGGGGGGACAGGGGGTGAGCAGTTCTTC
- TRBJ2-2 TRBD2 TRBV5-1 CASNPSASGSGELFF TGCGCCAGCAACCCGTCGGCTAGCGGGTCCGGGGAGCTGTTTTTT
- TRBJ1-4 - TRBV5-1 CASSLAGGATNEKLFF TGCGCCAGCAGCTTGGCCGGGGGTGCAACTAATGAAAAACTGTTTTTT
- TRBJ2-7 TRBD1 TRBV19 CASSIVGQGSYEQYF TGTGCCAGTAGTATAGTGGGACAGGGAAGCTACGAGCAGTACTTC
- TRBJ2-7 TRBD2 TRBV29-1 CSVVGAGATGQYF TGCAGCGTCGTCGGCGCGGGAGCAACGGGGCAGTACTTC
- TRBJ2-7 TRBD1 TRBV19 CASSPLPGQQSYEQYF TGTGCCAGTAGCCCCCTACCGGGACAGCAATCCTACGAGCAGTACTTC
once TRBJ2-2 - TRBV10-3 CAVSPEPTNTGELFF TGTGCCGTCAGCCCGGAGCCCACGAACACCGGGGAGCTGTTTTTT
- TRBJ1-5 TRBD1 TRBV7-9 CASSTGTGGWGNQPQHF TGTGCCAGCAGCACCGGGACAGGGGGTTGGGGGAATCAGCCCCAGCATTTT
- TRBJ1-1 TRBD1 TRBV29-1 CSVEDYDRGGTEAFF TGCAGCGTTGAAGACTATGACAGGGGAGGCACTGAAGCTTTCTTT
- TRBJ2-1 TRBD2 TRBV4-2 CASSQASGSSYNEQFF TGTGCCAGCAGCCAAGCTAGCGGGTCGTCCTACAATGAGCAGTTCTTC
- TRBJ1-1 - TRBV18 CASSPSMNTEAFF TGTGCCAGCTCGCCTTCTATGAACACTGAAGCTTTCTTT
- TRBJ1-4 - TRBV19 CASRPQGNEKLFF TGTGCCAGTAGGCCACAGGGCAATGAAAAACTGTTTTTT
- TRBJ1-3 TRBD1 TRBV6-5 CASSPTGGQGNTIYF TGTGCCAGCAGTCCGACAGGGGGCCAAGGAAACACCATATATTTT
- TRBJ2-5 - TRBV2 CASSDGRGEETQYF TGTGCCAGCAGTGATGGCAGGGGAGAAGAGACCCAGTACTTC
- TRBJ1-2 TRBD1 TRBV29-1 CSVGTLGQPNYGYTF TGCAGCGTTGGGACATTGGGACAGCCTAACTATGGCTACACCTTC
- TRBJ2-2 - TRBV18 CASSPRQANTGELFF TGTGCCAGCTCACCACGGCAGGCGAACACCGGGGAGCTGTTTTTT
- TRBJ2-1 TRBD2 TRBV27 CASSFAGRAVGEQFF TGTGCCAGCAGTTTTGCGGGGAGGGCCGTGGGTGAGCAGTTCTTC
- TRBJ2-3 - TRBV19 CASKVAVSTDTQYF TGTGCCAGTAAAGTAGCCGTAAGCACAGATACGCAGTATTTT
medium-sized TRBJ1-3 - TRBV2 CASSFQVGGNTIYF TGTGCCAGCAGTTTCCAGGTTGGTGGAAACACCATATATTTT
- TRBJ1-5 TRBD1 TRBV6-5 CASRTETGGLYF TGTGCCAGCAGAACCGAGACAGGGGGCCTGTATTTT